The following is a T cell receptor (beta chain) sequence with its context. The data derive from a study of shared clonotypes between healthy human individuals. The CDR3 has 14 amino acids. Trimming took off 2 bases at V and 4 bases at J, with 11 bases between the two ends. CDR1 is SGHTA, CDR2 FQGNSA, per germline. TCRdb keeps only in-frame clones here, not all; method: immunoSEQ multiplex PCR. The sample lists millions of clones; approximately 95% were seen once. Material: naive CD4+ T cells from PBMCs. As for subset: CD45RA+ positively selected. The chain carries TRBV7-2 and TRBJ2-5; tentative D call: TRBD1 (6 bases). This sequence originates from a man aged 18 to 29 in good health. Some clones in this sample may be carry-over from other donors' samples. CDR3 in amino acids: CASSLPDRLETQYF. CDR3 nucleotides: TGTGCCAGCAGCTTACCAGACAGGTTAGAGACCCAGTACTTC.